These 32 T cell receptor beta chains share one sample of origin, sequenced in a study of T cell repertoires in cytomegalovirus infection. These TCRs are of unknown antigen specificity. Each CDR3 protein gets one entry after TCRdb re-called the reads with MiXCR. This table has 700,000 to 900,000 distinct CDR3 sequences, 29% appearing once. The sequencing here drew on cultured CD8+ T cells from PBMCs, taken from culture after CMV antigen stimulation. The receptors stem from a human donor in good health (CMV status not recorded). Some clones in this sample may be carry-over from other donors' samples.

The chain's CDR3 is CASSEGGLIRSKNIQYF. The DNA for the CDR3 is TGTGCCAGCAGTGAAGGGGGCTTAATACGTTCCAAAAACATTCAGTACTTC. The V call is TRBV6-1, the J call TRBJ2-4; maybe TRBD1 (5 bases). The V end lost 1 base, the J end lost 2 bases, and 15 bases lay between the germline ends. From germline, CDR1 is MNHNS and CDR2 SASEGT. The CDR3 spans 17 residues.

This sequence joins TRBV3-1 and TRBJ2-5; 7 bases align to TRBD1. CDR1 and CDR2 from the germline V gene are LGHDT and YNNKEL (reference sequence). J gave up 2 bases and V 5 bases, and 11 bases lay outside the gene matches. This CDR3 region has 16 residues. The CDR3 region is CASSSRPRGQQETQYF. The DNA of the CDR3 is TGTGCCAGCAGCTCCCGGCCTAGGGGGCAACAAGAGACCCAGTACTTC.

J is TRBJ2-7 and V is TRBV7-6, with a weak D call TRBD1 (7 bases). CDR1 is SGHVS and CDR2 is FNYEAQ in the germline V gene. V lost 5 bases and J 4 bases, leaving 18 bases between the germline ends. This CDR3 is 15 amino acids long. Here the CDR3 reads CASSPGGGTAYEQYF. The DNA of the CDR3 is TGTGCCAGCAGCCCTGGGGGCGGGACAGCATACGAGCAGTACTTC.

The V call is TRBV19, the J call TRBJ2-2; 7 nucleotides line up with TRBD1. The CDR3 contains 19 residues. Per the germline V gene, CDR1 is LNHDA and CDR2 is SQIVND (reference sequence). With V trimmed by 6 bases and J by 1 base, 17 bases remained unmatched. DNA for the CDR3: TGTGCCAGTAGGGGGACCGGGACAGAACCAGGGGGGAACACCGGGGAGCTGTTTTTT. Its translation: CASRGTGTEPGGNTGELFF.

In its sample, this clonotype was seen once. V usage is TRBV7-6 and J usage is TRBJ1-1, with D unclear. This CDR3 has 12 amino acids. Germline CDR1 is SGHVS and CDR2 is FNYEAQ. V dropped 6 bases and J dropped 4 bases, with 9 bases sitting between them. Written as DNA, the CDR3 is TGTGCCAGCAGAGCCATGGGCACTGAAGCTTTCTTT. It yields the protein CASRAMGTEAFF. Filled out from reference TRBV7-6 and TRBJ1-1, the complete variable domain reads GAGVSQSPRYKVTKRGQDVALRCDPISGHVSLYWYRQALGQGPEFLTYFNYEAQQDKSGLPNDRFSAERPEGSISTLTIQRTEQRDSAMYRCASRAMGTEAFFGQGTRLTVV.

CDR3: CASSPRDTF. The CDR3 bases are TGTGCCAGCAGTCCGAGGGACACCTTC. The chain combines TRBV12-3 or TRBV12-4 with TRBJ1-2, with unresolved D. Trimming removed 5 bases from V and 12 bases from J, with 7 bases in between. The length of the CDR3 is 9 residues.

With respect to this clonotype: A much larger clone is a single base away; this may be a read error. V gene TRBV7-2 combines with J gene TRBJ1-6, with 8 bases lining up with TRBD1. CDR3 size: 15 residues. V lost 5 bases to trimming and J lost 9 bases; unmatched junction nucleotides: 9. The germline CDR1 and CDR2 sequences are SGHTA and FQGNSA. CDR3 sequence reads: CASSTDRGKGSPLHF. The CDR3 region has the DNA TGTGCCAGCAGCACCGACAGGGGAAAGGGTTCACCCCTCCACTTT.

V and J are TRBV7-6 and TRBJ2-5, with D possibly being TRBD2 (6 bases). The CDR3 sequence is 15 residues long. V gave up 5 bases and J gave up 0 bases, with 13 bases separating them. From germline, CDR1 is SGHVS and CDR2 FNYEAQ. The CDR3 sequence: CASSPSAGYQETQYF. CDR3 in DNA: TGTGCCAGCAGCCCTAGCGCGGGGTACCAAGAGACCCAGTACTTC.

This clonotype was found a few times. The chain recombines TRBV6-5 with TRBJ2-5; D is ambiguous. The CDR3 loop spans 12 amino acids. Per the germline V gene, CDR1 is MNHEY and CDR2 is SVGAGI. V was pared by 6 bases and J by 1 base, with 6 bases between. The CDR3 here is CASRTTQETQYF. The CDR3 nucleotides read TGTGCCAGCAGAACCACCCAAGAGACCCAGTACTTC.

The chain has TRBV12-3 or TRBV12-4 and TRBJ1-5, with no clear D. CDR3 length: 18 residues. Trimming took 2 bases from V and 4 from J, leaving 21 bases between them. The CDR3 bases are TGTGCCAGCAGTTTAAGGAGGGAAGGAGCCCGATTAAATCAGCCCCAGCATTTT. This codes for CASSLRREGARLNQPQHF.

The sample holds a few counts of this clonotype. V and J are TRBV7-9 and TRBJ2-7; TRBD1 matches 8 bases. Trimming cost V 4 bases and J 2 bases; bases outside gene matches: 4. CDR3 length: 14 amino acids. CDR1 is SEHNR and CDR2 is FQNEAQ in the germline V gene (reference sequence). The CDR3 bases are TGTGCCAGCAGCTCGGACAGGGACACCTACGAGCAGTACTTC. Its protein product is CASSSDRDTYEQYF.

This clonotype occurred a few times. The rearrangement joins TRBV7-6 to TRBJ1-3, with D uncertain. The germline V and J ends were trimmed by 2 bases and 0 bases, with 11 bases remaining between them. CDR3 size: 16 residues. The V gene's germline CDR1 is SGHVS and CDR2 FNYEAQ. CDR3 bases: TGTGCCAGCAGCTTAACGGGTTCTAGCTCTGGAAACACCATATATTTT. Protein: CASSLTGSSSGNTIYF.

The chain combines TRBV11-3 with TRBJ1-1; no clear D gene. V was cut by 1 base and J by 7 bases, with 10 bases left in between. Germline assignment: CDR1 SGHNT and CDR2 YENEEA. The CDR3 contains 13 residues. CDR3 region: CASSLGGRFEAFF. Here the CDR3 DNA reads TGTGCCAGCAGCTTAGGCGGACGCTTTGAAGCTTTCTTT.

At least ten counts were recorded for this clonotype. The chain employs TRBV7-6 and TRBJ2-1, with D hard to call. The CDR3 is 16 residues long. CDR1 is SGHVS and CDR2 is FNYEAQ in the germline V gene. Trimming took off 5 bases at V and 1 base at J, with 15 bases between the two ends. CDR3 bases: TGTGCCAGCAGCCCGGCCGGCAGCCCATCCTACAATGAGCAGTTCTTC. It translates to CASSPAGSPSYNEQFF.

The CDR3 here is CASSQDSTGSTDTQYF. The CDR3 DNA is TGCGCCAGCAGCCAAGATAGCACAGGGAGCACAGATACGCAGTATTTT. The chain uses TRBV4-1 and TRBJ2-3; possible D gene TRBD1, 6 bases. The germline V gene has CDR1 MGHRA and CDR2 YSYEKL. V lost 0 bases and J 0 bases, leaving 10 bases between the germline ends. The CDR3 is made up of 16 amino acids.

This chain uses TRBV6-1 with TRBJ2-1, with 8 bases aligning to TRBD1. The CDR3 loop spans 15 amino acids. Germline V gene data show CDR1 as MNHNS and CDR2 as SASEGT. Trimming at V came to 5 bases and at J to 10 bases, leaving 13 bases not matched to a gene. The CDR3 reads CASSTGTGGPQEQFF. The CDR3 DNA reads as TGTGCCAGCAGTACTGGGACAGGAGGGCCTCAGGAGCAGTTCTTC.

The table lists this clonotype with a few counts. This chain links TRBV10-3 with TRBJ2-1, with D possibly being TRBD1 or TRBD2 (5 bases each). This CDR3 region has 11 residues. Trimming removed 4 bases from V and 10 bases from J, with 8 bases in between. In germline, CDR1 is ENHRY, CDR2 SYGVKD. For the CDR3, the DNA is TGTGCCATCAGTGTCGGGGCCGAGCAGTTCTTC. Amino acid sequence: CAISVGAEQFF.

The V call is TRBV13, the J call TRBJ1-6; D ambiguous. Germline V CDR1 and CDR2: PRHDT, FYEKMQ (reference sequence). Trimming took off 1 base at V and 7 bases at J, with 5 bases between the two ends. This CDR3 spans 13 amino acids. DNA for the CDR3: TGTGCCAGCAGCTTAGCGGCAAATTCACCCCTCCACTTT. This sequence encodes CASSLAANSPLHF.

The chain couples TRBV7-3 to TRBJ1-1; no definite D call. Germline V gene sequence: CDR1 SGHTA, CDR2 FQGTGA. The V and J ends lost 1 base and 8 bases respectively, with 14 bases between them. This CDR3 is 14 amino acids long. The CDR3 coding sequence is TGTGCCAGCAGCTTAAGAGGAGCTCCGACGGAAGCTTTCTTT. It is translated as CASSLRGAPTEAFF.

This clonotype was counted a few times. The J gene is TRBJ2-1, the V gene TRBV7-9, with D hard to call. V shed 6 bases and J shed 1 base, with 10 bases lying between them. This CDR3 is built from 14 residues. Germline values: CDR1 SEHNR, CDR2 FQNEAQ (reference sequence). Written as DNA, the CDR3 is TGTGCCAGCAGGTCAGGCGGTTCCTACAATGAGCAGTTCTTC. Translated, it gives CASRSGGSYNEQFF.

This clonotype was observed many times. V is TRBV7-9 and J is TRBJ2-7, with 12 positions matching TRBD1. The CDR3 is 16 residues long. CDR1 and CDR2 (germline): SEHNR, FQNEAQ (reference sequence). Trimming at V came to 1 base and at J to 3 bases, leaving 4 bases not matched to a gene. The CDR3 nucleotides are TGTGCCAGCAGCTTAGGGGACAGGGGGCCTCTCTACGAGCAGTACTTC. This sequence encodes CASSLGDRGPLYEQYF.

The V call is TRBV7-1, the J call TRBJ1-2; 7 positions agree with TRBD1. TRBV7-1 is an open reading frame, and its role is uncertain. The CDR3 is made up of 13 amino acids. Trimming cost V 4 bases and J 7 bases; bases outside gene matches: 6. The CDR3 is CASSYDRVFGYTF. The CDR3 DNA reads as TGTGCCAGCAGCTACGACAGGGTCTTTGGCTACACCTTC.

This clonotype showed up just a few times. The chain recombines TRBV19 with TRBJ1-2, with 7 nucleotides matching TRBD1. V dropped 10 bases and J dropped 6; count of bases not matched to a gene: 8. Germline lookup yields CDR1 LNHDA and CDR2 SQIVND (reference sequence). The CDR3 loop spans 12 amino acids. The CDR3 protein is CATQDRPNGYTF. The CDR3 coding sequence is TGTGCCACCCAGGACAGGCCTAATGGCTACACCTTC. Variable domain in full (rest from reference TRBV19 and TRBJ1-2): DGGITQSPKYLFRKEGQNVTLSCEQNLNHDAMYWYRQDPGQGLRLIYYSQIVNDFQKGDIAEGYSVSREKKESFPLTVTSAQKNPTAFYLCATQDRPNGYTFGSGTRLTVV.

This clonotype appeared a few times. The V gene is TRBV4-2, the J gene TRBJ2-1; 8 nucleotides agree with TRBD2. The CDR3 is 17 amino acids. Per the germline V gene, CDR1 is LGHNA and CDR2 is YNFKEQ. Losses at the gene ends were 0 bases for V and 0 bases for J; bases not matched to a gene: 4. CDR3 residues: CASSQDKRGSSYNEQFF. DNA for the CDR3: TGTGCCAGCAGCCAAGATAAGCGGGGGAGCTCCTACAATGAGCAGTTCTTC.

The V and J genes are TRBV7-6 and TRBJ1-2; D perhaps matches TRBD1 (6 bases). The CDR3 sequence is 12 residues long. Germline values: CDR1 SGHVS, CDR2 FNYEAQ. V lost 4 bases to trimming and J lost 8 bases, with 11 bases between them. The CDR3 sequence: CASSSNRVGYTF. Here the CDR3 DNA reads TGTGCCAGCAGCTCAAACAGGGTCGGCTACACCTTC.

A word on this clonotype: The germline gene is not matched at one end of the junction; a read error may be the cause. The chain is built from TRBV7-7 and TRBJ2-5; D remains ambiguous. The V gene's germline CDR1 is SSHAT and CDR2 FNYEAQ (reference sequence). CDR3 length: 15 residues. The CDR3 is CASSLEGRTPETQYF. The CDR3 DNA sequence: TGTGCTAGCAGCTTAGAAGGCCGTACCCCAGAGACCCAGTACTTC.

J is TRBJ2-1 and V is TRBV7-8, with 9 bases lining up with TRBD1. The CDR3 runs to 17 residues. V was pared by 0 bases and J by 4 bases, with 7 bases of the junction left unmatched. Germline loops: CDR1 SGHVS, CDR2 FQNEAQ. CDR3 region: CASSLAGRQGGYNEQFF. CDR3 coding DNA: TGTGCCAGCAGCTTAGCGGGTAGACAGGGGGGATACAATGAGCAGTTCTTC.

This clonotype was observed a handful of times. The V and J genes are TRBV7-8 and TRBJ2-7, with D possibly called TRBD1 or TRBD2 (6 bases each). Germline values: CDR1 SGHVS, CDR2 FQNEAQ. The CDR3 sequence is 15 residues long. V lost 1 base to trimming and J lost 7 bases, with 17 bases between them. The CDR3 sequence: CASSLEEGGRREQYF. CDR3 coding DNA: TGTGCCAGCAGCTTAGAAGAGGGGGGAAGGCGGGAGCAGTACTTC.

V and J are TRBV7-9 and TRBJ1-2; D unresolved. This CDR3 has 15 residues. The germline gives CDR1 SEHNR, CDR2 FQNEAQ (reference sequence). Trimming removed 4 bases at V and 0 bases at J, with 12 bases between. CDR3 in DNA: TGTGCCAGCAGCTCCCCCTTATCCACTAACTATGGCTACACCTTC. This sequence encodes CASSSPLSTNYGYTF. The whole variable domain, filled in from reference TRBV7-9 and TRBJ1-2, reads DTGVSQNPRHKITKRGQNVTFRCDPISEHNRLYWYRQTLGQGPEFLTYFQNEAQLEKSRLLSDRFSAERPKGSFSTLEIQRTEQGDSAMYLCASSSPLSTNYGYTFGSGTRLTVV.

This clonotype occurred a few times. V usage is TRBV19 and J usage is TRBJ2-7; tentative D call: TRBD2 (6 bases). V gave up 0 bases and J gave up 6 bases, with 12 bases separating them. The CDR3 runs to 14 residues. CDR1 is LNHDA, CDR2 SQIVND, per germline (reference sequence). In DNA form, the CDR3 reads TGTGCCAGTAGTATAGATCTTTACGGGGGCGAGCAGTACTTC. Translation: CASSIDLYGGEQYF.

This clonotype has a handful of counts. The rearrangement links TRBV5-4 to TRBJ2-5; D unresolved. Germline-derived CDR1 and CDR2 are SGHNT and YYREEE (reference sequence). V gave up 0 bases and J gave up 4 bases, with 16 bases separating them. CDR3 length equals 16 residues. The CDR3 here is CASSLGGRLIRETQYF. DNA of the CDR3: TGTGCCAGCAGCTTGGGCGGCAGATTAATTCGAGAGACCCAGTACTTC.

The V call is TRBV7-8, the J call TRBJ1-4, with 7 bases aligning to TRBD1. The CDR3 extends over 14 amino acids. The V gene's germline CDR1 is SGHVS and CDR2 FQNEAQ. The V and J ends lost 5 bases and 8 bases, in that order; junction bases with no gene match: 8. The chain's CDR3 is CASSIGTAGEKLFF. The CDR3 bases are TGTGCCAGCAGCATCGGGACAGCGGGAGAAAAACTGTTTTTT.